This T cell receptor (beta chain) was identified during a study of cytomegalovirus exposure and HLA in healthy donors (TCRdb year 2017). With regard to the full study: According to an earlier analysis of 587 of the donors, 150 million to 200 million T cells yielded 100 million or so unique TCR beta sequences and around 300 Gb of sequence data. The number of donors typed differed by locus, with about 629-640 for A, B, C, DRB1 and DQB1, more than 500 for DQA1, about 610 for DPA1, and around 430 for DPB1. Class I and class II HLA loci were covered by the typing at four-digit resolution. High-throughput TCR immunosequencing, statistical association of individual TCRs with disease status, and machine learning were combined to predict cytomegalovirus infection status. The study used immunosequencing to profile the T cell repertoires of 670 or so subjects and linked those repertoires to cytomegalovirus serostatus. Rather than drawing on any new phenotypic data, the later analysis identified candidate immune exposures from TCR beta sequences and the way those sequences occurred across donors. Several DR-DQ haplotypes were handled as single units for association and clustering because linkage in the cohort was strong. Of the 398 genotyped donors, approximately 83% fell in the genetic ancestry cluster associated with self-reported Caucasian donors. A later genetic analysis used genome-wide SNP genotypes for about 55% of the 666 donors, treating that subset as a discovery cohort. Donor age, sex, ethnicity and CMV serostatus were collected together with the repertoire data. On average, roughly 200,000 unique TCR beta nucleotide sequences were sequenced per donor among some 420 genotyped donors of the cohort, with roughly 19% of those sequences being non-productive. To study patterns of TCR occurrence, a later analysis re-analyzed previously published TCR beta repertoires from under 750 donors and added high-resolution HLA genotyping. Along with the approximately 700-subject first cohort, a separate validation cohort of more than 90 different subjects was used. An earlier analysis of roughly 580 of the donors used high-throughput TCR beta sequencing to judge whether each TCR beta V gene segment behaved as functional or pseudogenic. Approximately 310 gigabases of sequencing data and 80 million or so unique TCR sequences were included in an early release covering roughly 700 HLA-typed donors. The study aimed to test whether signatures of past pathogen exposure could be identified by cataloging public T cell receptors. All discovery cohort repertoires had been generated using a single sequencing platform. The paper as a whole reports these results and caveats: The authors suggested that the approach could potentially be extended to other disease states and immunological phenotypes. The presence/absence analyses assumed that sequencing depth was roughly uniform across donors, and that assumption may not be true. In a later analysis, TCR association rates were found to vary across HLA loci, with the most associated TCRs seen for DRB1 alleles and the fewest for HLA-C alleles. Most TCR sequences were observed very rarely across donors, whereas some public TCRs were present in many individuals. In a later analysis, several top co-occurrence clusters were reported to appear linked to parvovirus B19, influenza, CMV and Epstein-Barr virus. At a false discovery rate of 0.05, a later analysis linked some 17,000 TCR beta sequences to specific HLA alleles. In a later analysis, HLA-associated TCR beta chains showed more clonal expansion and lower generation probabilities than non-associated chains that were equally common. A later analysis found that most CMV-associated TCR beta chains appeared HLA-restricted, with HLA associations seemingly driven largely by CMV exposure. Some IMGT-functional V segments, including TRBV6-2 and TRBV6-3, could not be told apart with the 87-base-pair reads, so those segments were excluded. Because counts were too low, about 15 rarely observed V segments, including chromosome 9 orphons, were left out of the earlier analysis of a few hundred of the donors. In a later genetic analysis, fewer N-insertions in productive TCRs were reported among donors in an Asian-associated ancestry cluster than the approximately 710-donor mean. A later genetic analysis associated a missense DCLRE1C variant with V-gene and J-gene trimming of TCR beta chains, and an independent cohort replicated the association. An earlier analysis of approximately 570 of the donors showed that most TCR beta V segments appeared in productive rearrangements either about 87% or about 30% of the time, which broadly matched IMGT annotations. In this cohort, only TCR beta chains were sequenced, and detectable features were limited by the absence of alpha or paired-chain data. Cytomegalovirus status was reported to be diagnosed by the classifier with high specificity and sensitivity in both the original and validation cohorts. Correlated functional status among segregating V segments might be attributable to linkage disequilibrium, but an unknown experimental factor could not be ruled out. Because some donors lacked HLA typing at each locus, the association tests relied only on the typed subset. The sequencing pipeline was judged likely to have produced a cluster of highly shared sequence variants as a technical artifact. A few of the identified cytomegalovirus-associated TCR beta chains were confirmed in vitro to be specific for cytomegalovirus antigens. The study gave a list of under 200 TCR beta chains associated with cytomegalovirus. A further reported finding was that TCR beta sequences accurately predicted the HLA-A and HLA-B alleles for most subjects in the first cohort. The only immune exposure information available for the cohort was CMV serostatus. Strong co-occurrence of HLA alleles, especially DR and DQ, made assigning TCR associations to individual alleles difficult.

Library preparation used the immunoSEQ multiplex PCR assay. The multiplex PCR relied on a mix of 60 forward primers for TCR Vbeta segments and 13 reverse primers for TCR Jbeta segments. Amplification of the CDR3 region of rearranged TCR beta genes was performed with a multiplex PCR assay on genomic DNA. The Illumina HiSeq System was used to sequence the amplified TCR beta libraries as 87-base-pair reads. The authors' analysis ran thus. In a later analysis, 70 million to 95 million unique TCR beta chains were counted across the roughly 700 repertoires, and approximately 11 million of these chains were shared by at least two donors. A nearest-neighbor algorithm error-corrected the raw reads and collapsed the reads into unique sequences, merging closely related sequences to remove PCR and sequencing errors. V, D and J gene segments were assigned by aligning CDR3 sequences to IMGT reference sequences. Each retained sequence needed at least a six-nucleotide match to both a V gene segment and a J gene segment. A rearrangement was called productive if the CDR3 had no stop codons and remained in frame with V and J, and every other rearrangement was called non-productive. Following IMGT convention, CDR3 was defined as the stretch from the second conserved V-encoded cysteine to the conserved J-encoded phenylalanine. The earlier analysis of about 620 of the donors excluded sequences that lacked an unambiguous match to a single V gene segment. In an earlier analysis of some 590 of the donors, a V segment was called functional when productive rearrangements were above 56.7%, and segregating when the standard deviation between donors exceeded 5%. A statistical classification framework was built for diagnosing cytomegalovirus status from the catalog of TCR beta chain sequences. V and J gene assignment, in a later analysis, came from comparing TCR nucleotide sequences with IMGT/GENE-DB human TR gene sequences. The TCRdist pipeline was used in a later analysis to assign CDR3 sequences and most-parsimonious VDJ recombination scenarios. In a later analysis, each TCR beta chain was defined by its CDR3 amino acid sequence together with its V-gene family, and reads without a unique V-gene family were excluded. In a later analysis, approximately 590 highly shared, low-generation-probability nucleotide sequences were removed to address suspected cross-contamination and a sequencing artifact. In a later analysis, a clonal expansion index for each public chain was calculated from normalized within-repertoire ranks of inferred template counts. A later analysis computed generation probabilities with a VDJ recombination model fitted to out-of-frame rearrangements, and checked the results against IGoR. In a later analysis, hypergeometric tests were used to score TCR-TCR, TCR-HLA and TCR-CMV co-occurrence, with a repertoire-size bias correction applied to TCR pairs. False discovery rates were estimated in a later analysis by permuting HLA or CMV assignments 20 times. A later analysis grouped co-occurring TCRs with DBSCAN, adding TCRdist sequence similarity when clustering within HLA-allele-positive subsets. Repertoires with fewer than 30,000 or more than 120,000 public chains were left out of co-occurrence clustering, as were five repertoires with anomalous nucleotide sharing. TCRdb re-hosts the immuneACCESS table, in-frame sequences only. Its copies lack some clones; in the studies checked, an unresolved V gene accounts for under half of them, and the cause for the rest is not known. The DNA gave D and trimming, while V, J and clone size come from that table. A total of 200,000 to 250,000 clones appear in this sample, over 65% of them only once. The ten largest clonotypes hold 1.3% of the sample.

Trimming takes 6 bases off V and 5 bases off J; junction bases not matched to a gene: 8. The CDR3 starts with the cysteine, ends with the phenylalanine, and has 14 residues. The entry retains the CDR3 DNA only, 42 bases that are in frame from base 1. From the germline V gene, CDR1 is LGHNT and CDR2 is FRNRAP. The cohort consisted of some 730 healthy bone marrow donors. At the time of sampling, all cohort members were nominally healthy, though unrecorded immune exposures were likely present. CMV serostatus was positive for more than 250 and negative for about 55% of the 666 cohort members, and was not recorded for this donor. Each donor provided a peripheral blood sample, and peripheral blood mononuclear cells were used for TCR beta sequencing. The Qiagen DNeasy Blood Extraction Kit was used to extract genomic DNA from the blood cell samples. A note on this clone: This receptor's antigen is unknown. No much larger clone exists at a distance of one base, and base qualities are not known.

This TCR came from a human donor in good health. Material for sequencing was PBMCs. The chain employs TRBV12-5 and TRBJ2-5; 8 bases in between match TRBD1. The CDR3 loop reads CASGGQGLRETQYF. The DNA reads TGTGCTAGTGGAGGACAGGGTCTCCGGGAGACCCAGTACTTC.